Sequencing of this T cell receptor beta chain was carried out in a study of cytomegalovirus exposure and HLA in healthy donors. Findings and caveats of the study: Immune exposure data for these donors was limited to CMV serostatus. Some TCR beta chains (164 of them) were listed as cytomegalovirus-associated. In a later analysis, V- and J-gene trimming of beta chains associated with a DCLRE1C missense variant, replicated independently. Reportedly, fewer N-insertions than the approximately 690-donor mean appeared in an Asian-associated ancestry cluster in a later analysis.

It was with 60 Vbeta and 13 Jbeta primers that the PCR ran. TCRdb's copy holds only in-frame clones and misses some; the assay was immunoSEQ multiplex PCR. In the table there are about 77,000 clones, around 82% of which are singletons. This CDR3 has 15 amino acids. Looked up from germline, CDR1 is SGHAT and CDR2 is FQNNGV. The V end lost 7 bases, the J end lost 3 bases, and 15 bases lay between the germline ends. On this clone: Its antigen is still unknown.

Sequenced material: PBMCs. The source of this sequence is a man between 35 and 55 years old in good health and CMV-seronegative. The chain uses TRBV11-2 and TRBJ2-2, with a tentative D call TRBD2 (7 bases). CDR3 DNA sequence: TGTGCCAGCACTAGGTCCGGGGGGCACACCGGGGAGCTGTTTTTT. This codes for CASTRSGGHTGELFF. The full variable domain, rest sourced from reference TRBV11-2 and TRBJ2-2, is EAGVAQSPRYKIIEKRQSVAFWCNPISGHATLYWYQQILGQGPKLLIQFQNNGVVDDSQLPKDRFSAERLKGVDSTLKIQPAKLEDSAVYLCASTRSGGHTGELFFGEGSRLTVL.